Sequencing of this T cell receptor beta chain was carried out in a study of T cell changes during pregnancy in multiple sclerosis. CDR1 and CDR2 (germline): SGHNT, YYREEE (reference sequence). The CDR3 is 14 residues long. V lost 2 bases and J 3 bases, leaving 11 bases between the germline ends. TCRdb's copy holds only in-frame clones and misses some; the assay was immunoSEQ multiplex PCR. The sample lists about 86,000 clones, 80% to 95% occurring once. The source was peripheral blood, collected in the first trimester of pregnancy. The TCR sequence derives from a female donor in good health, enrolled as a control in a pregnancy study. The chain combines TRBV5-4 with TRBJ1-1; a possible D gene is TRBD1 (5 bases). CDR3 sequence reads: CASSFRVGDTEAFF. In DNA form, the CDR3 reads TGTGCCAGCAGCTTCAGGGTAGGGGACACTGAAGCTTTCTTT.